These T cell receptor beta chains were read from a single sample in a study of T cell changes during pregnancy in multiple sclerosis. TCRdb's table, derived via immunoSEQ multiplex PCR, lists solely in-frame clones and lacks some. The sample consists of about 36,000 clones, roughly 92% of them appearing once. Sequencing used PBMCs (not recorded whether the cells were cultured). The receptors were gathered from a female donor with multiple sclerosis, enrolled in a pregnancy study. CDR3s include the opening cysteine and the closing phenylalanine or tryptophan. A D gene is named only where the DNA matches it firmly. Clone size is given for some rows only: seen once, a few or many times, or a class if the clone is expanded.

V gene: TRBV28
J gene: TRBJ1-1
D gene: .
clone size: .
CDR3 DNA: TGTGCCAGCAGTCCCCACACACAGGGACCGAACACTGAAGCTTTCTTT
CDR3 protein: CASSPHTQGPNTEAFF

V gene: TRBV7-3
J gene: TRBJ2-7
D gene: .
clone size: once
CDR3 DNA: TGTGCCAGCAGCCCGGGGGACTTGGGCAGCTCCTACGAGCAGTACTTC
CDR3 protein: CASSPGDLGSSYEQYF

V gene: TRBV27
J gene: TRBJ1-2
D gene: .
clone size: .
CDR3 DNA: TGTGCCAGCAGTTCTCGTACTGCGAACTATGGCTACACCTTC
CDR3 protein: CASSSRTANYGYTF

V gene: TRBV9
J gene: TRBJ1-6
D gene: .
clone size: few
CDR3 DNA: TGTGCCAGCAGCGTGGGCAGCTTTCCTAATTCACCCCTCCACTTT
CDR3 protein: CASSVGSFPNSPLHF

V gene: TRBV28
J gene: TRBJ2-1
D gene: TRBD1
clone size: .
CDR3 DNA: TGTGCCAGCAGGGGACCGGGACAGGGGTACAATGAGCAGTTCTTC
CDR3 protein: CASRGPGQGYNEQFF

V gene: TRBV9
J gene: TRBJ2-1
D gene: .
clone size: once
CDR3 DNA: TGTGCCAGCAGTTCATTTTCCTCCTCCTACAATGAGCAGTTCTTC
CDR3 protein: CASSSFSSSYNEQFF

V gene: TRBV11-2
J gene: TRBJ2-7
D gene: .
clone size: .
CDR3 DNA: TGTGCCAGCAGCCCCGTAGGGGGGTTCCCCTCCTACGAGCAGTACTTC
CDR3 protein: CASSPVGGFPSYEQYF

V gene: TRBV6-5
J gene: TRBJ2-7
D gene: .
clone size: .
CDR3 DNA: TGTGCCAGCAGCCAGGGTGGGGGATCCTACGAGCAGTACTTC
CDR3 protein: CASSQGGGSYEQYF

V gene: TRBV7-9
J gene: TRBJ1-2
D gene: .
clone size: .
CDR3 DNA: TGTGCCAGCAGCCCCGCGGGGGGCGGCTATGGCTACACCTTC
CDR3 protein: CASSPAGGGYGYTF

V gene: TRBV10-3
J gene: TRBJ1-5
D gene: TRBD1
clone size: .
CDR3 DNA: TGTGCCATCAAAGCGGGACAGGGGGGACAGCCCCAGCATTTT
CDR3 protein: CAIKAGQGGQPQHF

V gene: TRBV4-1
J gene: TRBJ2-7
D gene: .
clone size: .
CDR3 DNA: TGCGCCAGCAGCCCAGACTACCGACCCTACGAGCAGTACTTC
CDR3 protein: CASSPDYRPYEQYF

V gene: TRBV9
J gene: TRBJ2-7
D gene: .
clone size: few
CDR3 DNA: TGTGCCAGCAGCTCAGGACGACCAGCACGGGGCGAGCAGTACTTC
CDR3 protein: CASSSGRPARGEQYF

V gene: TRBV7-2
J gene: TRBJ1-1
D gene: .
clone size: .
CDR3 DNA: TGTGCCAGCTGTGAGGCCCTAAGAACTGAAGCTTTCTTT
CDR3 protein: CASCEALRTEAFF

V gene: TRBV30
J gene: TRBJ2-5
D gene: .
clone size: .
CDR3 DNA: TGTGCCTGGCGGGACCAAGAGACCCAGTACTTC
CDR3 protein: CAWRDQETQYF

V gene: TRBV10-1
J gene: TRBJ1-1
D gene: .
clone size: .
CDR3 DNA: TGCGCCAGCAGTGACGGATACCCGAACGCTGAAGCTTTCTTT
CDR3 protein: CASSDGYPNAEAFF

V gene: TRBV29-1
J gene: TRBJ1-3
D gene: .
clone size: .
CDR3 DNA: TGCAGCGTTTCCCCGGACTCTTCTGGAAACACCATATATTTT
CDR3 protein: CSVSPDSSGNTIYF

V gene: TRBV6-5
J gene: TRBJ1-5
D gene: .
clone size: .
CDR3 DNA: TGTGCCAGCAAGACAGCGACGTATAGCAATCAGCCCCAGCATTTT
CDR3 protein: CASKTATYSNQPQHF

V gene: TRBV23-1
J gene: TRBJ2-3
D gene: TRBD2
clone size: .
CDR3 DNA: TGCGCCAGCAGTCAGCCCAGACCCATAGCGGGAGGCTTCACAGATACGCAGTATTTT
CDR3 protein: CASSQPRPIAGGFTDTQYF

V gene: TRBV9
J gene: TRBJ1-1
D gene: .
clone size: .
CDR3 DNA: TGTGCCAGCAGCCCAGTGGGTCCGGAAGCTTTCTTT
CDR3 protein: CASSPVGPEAFF

V gene: TRBV7-9
J gene: TRBJ1-5
D gene: TRBD1
clone size: .
CDR3 DNA: TGTGCCAGCAGCAAGACAGGGTATCAGCCCCAGCATTTT
CDR3 protein: CASSKTGYQPQHF

V gene: TRBV2
J gene: TRBJ2-3
D gene: TRBD2
clone size: .
CDR3 DNA: TGTGCCAGCAGTGATCCGGGGGGGGAGAGCACAGATACGCAGTATTTT
CDR3 protein: CASSDPGGESTDTQYF

V gene: TRBV19
J gene: TRBJ1-5
D gene: TRBD1
clone size: .
CDR3 DNA: TGTGCCAGCCGACAGGGACATCAGCCCCAGCATTTT
CDR3 protein: CASRQGHQPQHF

V gene: TRBV7-9
J gene: TRBJ2-5
D gene: .
clone size: .
CDR3 DNA: TGTGCCAGCAGCTTAGGCTTGGCAGGGCAAGAGACCCAGTACTTC
CDR3 protein: CASSLGLAGQETQYF

V gene: TRBV6-4
J gene: TRBJ2-6
D gene: TRBD1
clone size: .
CDR3 DNA: TGTGCCAGCAGCCCAACAGGGGATACTGGGGCCAACGTCCTGACTTTC
CDR3 protein: CASSPTGDTGANVLTF

V gene: TRBV5-6
J gene: TRBJ1-1
D gene: .
clone size: .
CDR3 DNA: TGTGCCAGCAGCGGTTGGGATCGAGCGGAATTCACTGAAGCTTTCTTT
CDR3 protein: CASSGWDRAEFTEAFF

V gene: TRBV5-6
J gene: TRBJ1-3
D gene: .
clone size: .
CDR3 DNA: TGTGCCAGCAGCTCGGGGGAGTTTGGAAACACCATATATTTT
CDR3 protein: CASSSGEFGNTIYF

V gene: TRBV11-2
J gene: TRBJ2-7
D gene: .
clone size: .
CDR3 DNA: TGTGCCAGCAGCTTCTCCTACGAGCAGTACTTC
CDR3 protein: CASSFSYEQYF

V gene: TRBV9
J gene: TRBJ1-4
D gene: TRBD1
clone size: .
CDR3 DNA: TGTGCCAGCAGCCCGAGTGGAGGGGGCTCAGAAAAACTGTTTTTT
CDR3 protein: CASSPSGGGSEKLFF

V gene: TRBV2
J gene: TRBJ1-2
D gene: TRBD1
clone size: .
CDR3 DNA: TGTGCCAGCAGGGAGGGGGCTTCGGGCTATGGCTACACCTTC
CDR3 protein: CASREGASGYGYTF

V gene: TRBV19
J gene: TRBJ2-1
D gene: TRBD2
clone size: .
CDR3 DNA: TGTGCCAGTCGTATGAAGCGGGAACCCTACAATGAGCAGTTCTTC
CDR3 protein: CASRMKREPYNEQFF

V gene: TRBV9
J gene: TRBJ2-1
D gene: TRBD2
clone size: .
CDR3 DNA: TGTGCCAGCAGCCCTAGCGGGAGGGCCGAGAATGAGCAGTTCTTC
CDR3 protein: CASSPSGRAENEQFF

V gene: TRBV2
J gene: TRBJ1-2
D gene: .
clone size: .
CDR3 DNA: TGTGCCAGCATCCCAGGGCTCTATGGCTACACCTTC
CDR3 protein: CASIPGLYGYTF

V gene: TRBV7-2
J gene: TRBJ2-3
D gene: .
clone size: .
CDR3 DNA: TGTGCCAGCAGCTTAACTACTCCCCCAGATACGCAGTATTTT
CDR3 protein: CASSLTTPPDTQYF

V gene: TRBV28
J gene: TRBJ1-2
D gene: TRBD1
clone size: .
CDR3 DNA: TGTGCCAGCAGTCAACTCGACAGGGGGAGCTATGGCTACACCTTC
CDR3 protein: CASSQLDRGSYGYTF

V gene: TRBV4-2
J gene: TRBJ2-7
D gene: TRBD2
clone size: .
CDR3 DNA: TGTGCCAGCAGCCAAGGGACAGCGGGAGGGCCCGGCGAGCAGTACTTC
CDR3 protein: CASSQGTAGGPGEQYF

V gene: TRBV6-6
J gene: TRBJ1-5
D gene: .
clone size: .
CDR3 DNA: TGTGCCAGCAGGTATCCGGGCCCTAATCAGCCCCAGCATTTT
CDR3 protein: CASRYPGPNQPQHF

V gene: TRBV27
J gene: TRBJ2-1
D gene: TRBD1
clone size: few
CDR3 DNA: TGTGCCAGCAGGGGGACAGGGGGTTCTATTATCCCCTACAATGAGCAGTTCTTC
CDR3 protein: CASRGTGGSIIPYNEQFF

V gene: TRBV7-2
J gene: TRBJ1-2
D gene: .
clone size: .
CDR3 DNA: TGTGCCAGCAGCTCCCTTCCACCCGGATATGGCTACACCTTC
CDR3 protein: CASSSLPPGYGYTF

V gene: TRBV28
J gene: TRBJ2-7
D gene: .
clone size: medium-sized
CDR3 DNA: TGTGCCAGCAGTTTAAGAGGATGGGACGAGCAGTACTTC
CDR3 protein: CASSLRGWDEQYF

V gene: TRBV5-4
J gene: TRBJ2-2
D gene: .
clone size: once
CDR3 DNA: TGTGCCAGCAGCTCGCTCCTGGGGGAGACCGGGGAGCTGTTTTTT
CDR3 protein: CASSSLLGETGELFF

V gene: TRBV19
J gene: TRBJ1-5
D gene: .
clone size: few
CDR3 DNA: TGTGCCAGTAGTATAGGTATGGGGCAACAGCCCCAGCATTTT
CDR3 protein: CASSIGMGQQPQHF

V gene: TRBV11-2
J gene: TRBJ1-2
D gene: .
clone size: .
CDR3 DNA: TGTGCCAGCAGCCCTAGCGGGAATTTCTATGGCTACACCTTC
CDR3 protein: CASSPSGNFYGYTF

V gene: TRBV5-1
J gene: TRBJ2-7
D gene: TRBD1
clone size: .
CDR3 DNA: TGCGCCAGCAGCTTGGGACAGGGCAACGACGAGCAGTACTTC
CDR3 protein: CASSLGQGNDEQYF

V gene: TRBV10-3
J gene: TRBJ1-2
D gene: .
clone size: .
CDR3 DNA: TGTGCCATCACCGGTAGTGTTGGCTATGGCTACACCTTC
CDR3 protein: CAITGSVGYGYTF

V gene: TRBV6-5
J gene: TRBJ1-1
D gene: .
clone size: .
CDR3 DNA: TGTGCCAGCAGTCGGACAGCCACTGAAGCTTTCTTT
CDR3 protein: CASSRTATEAFF

V gene: TRBV5-1
J gene: TRBJ2-5
D gene: .
clone size: .
CDR3 DNA: TGCGCCAGCAGCATTGGCGGAGCCGCCGATTACGAGACCCAGTACTTC
CDR3 protein: CASSIGGAADYETQYF

V gene: TRBV5-6
J gene: TRBJ2-7
D gene: TRBD2
clone size: .
CDR3 DNA: TGTGCCAGCAGCTCCGGACTAGCGGGGCACGAGCAGTACTTC
CDR3 protein: CASSSGLAGHEQYF

V gene: TRBV5-1
J gene: TRBJ1-2
D gene: .
clone size: .
CDR3 DNA: TGCGCCAGCAGCCCGCAGGGGTATGGCTACACCTTC
CDR3 protein: CASSPQGYGYTF

V gene: TRBV14
J gene: TRBJ2-7
D gene: .
clone size: .
CDR3 DNA: TGTGCCAGCAGCCAAGACCTTTCACCTAAGAAGAAGGGGCAGTACTTC
CDR3 protein: CASSQDLSPKKKGQYF

V gene: TRBV27
J gene: TRBJ1-3
D gene: .
clone size: .
CDR3 DNA: TGTGCCAGCAGTTCCAGGGCTCGAAACACCATATATTTT
CDR3 protein: CASSSRARNTIYF

V gene: TRBV7-2
J gene: TRBJ2-2
D gene: TRBD2
clone size: .
CDR3 DNA: TGTGCCAGCAGCCTTAGCGGGAGAGCGGCCGGGGAGCTGTTTTTT
CDR3 protein: CASSLSGRAAGELFF

V gene: TRBV7-2
J gene: TRBJ2-7
D gene: TRBD1
clone size: .
CDR3 DNA: TGTGCCAGCAGCCTTTCGGGACAGCTCAGAACCTACGAGCAGTACTTC
CDR3 protein: CASSLSGQLRTYEQYF

V gene: TRBV5-4
J gene: TRBJ2-7
D gene: .
clone size: .
CDR3 DNA: TGTGCCAGCAGCCGGGATTGGGACTCCCGCATCTACGAGCAGTACTTC
CDR3 protein: CASSRDWDSRIYEQYF

V gene: TRBV5-1
J gene: TRBJ2-5
D gene: TRBD2
clone size: once
CDR3 DNA: TGCGCCAGCAGCCTCACTGGGACTAGCGGCGCCCAAGAGACCCAGTACTTC
CDR3 protein: CASSLTGTSGAQETQYF